The 11 T cell receptor beta chains below were found in one sample sequenced in a study of shared clonotypes between healthy human individuals. Clones were read by immunoSEQ multiplex PCR, and TCRdb kept only the in-frame ones, dropping some. This table has fewer than 1.8 million clones, 98% appearing once. The sequenced sample consisted of naive CD4+ T cells sorted from blood. Subset meaning: CD45RA+ positively selected. The source is a young man in good health.

This clone has just one count. The chain employs TRBV19 and TRBJ2-1; possibly TRBD2 for D (5 bases). V shed 7 bases and J shed 0 bases, with 22 bases lying between them. The CDR3 has 18 amino acids. CDR1 LNHDA and CDR2 SQIVND come from the germline V gene (reference sequence). The CDR3 DNA sequence: TGTGCCAGTACGGGCGTGCGGCGAGGGTCTCGCTCCTACAATGAGCAGTTCTTC. It yields the protein CASTGVRRGSRSYNEQFF.

The rearrangement links TRBV28 to TRBJ2-1; TRBD1 or TRBD2 may be the D gene (5 bases each). This CDR3 spans 13 amino acids. The germline CDR1 and CDR2 sequences are MDHEN and SYDVKM. Trimming left V 10 bases short and J 9 bases short, with 19 bases between. The CDR3 bases are TGTGCCATCGGGGCCAGCAGAGACGCTGAGCAGTTCTTC. Translated: CAIGASRDAEQFF.

The J gene is TRBJ2-1, the V gene TRBV18; maybe TRBD2 (6 bases). V dropped 5 bases and J dropped 8 bases, with 13 bases sitting between them. This CDR3 region has 13 residues. Germline-derived CDR1 and CDR2 are KGHSH and LQKENI. The CDR3 reads CASSAGTPHEQFF. The CDR3 DNA is TGTGCCAGCTCAGCCGGGACTCCCCATGAGCAGTTCTTC.

The chain joins TRBV7-6 to TRBJ2-2, with D perhaps assigned TRBD1 or TRBD2 (5 bases each). Trimming left V 5 bases short and J 0 bases short, with 19 bases between. Germline CDR1 reads SGHVS; CDR2 reads FNYEAQ. The CDR3 totals 18 residues. CDR3 region: CASSQRSGGPPNTGELFF. The CDR3 nucleotides are TGTGCCAGCAGCCAAAGGTCTGGGGGACCACCGAACACCGGGGAGCTGTTTTTT.

This clone was seen once. The chain combines TRBV5-6 with TRBJ2-7, with 8 nucleotides matching TRBD1. J lost 2 bases, V lost 4 bases, and 5 bases had no gene match. This CDR3 is built from 14 residues. Germline V gene sequence: CDR1 SGHDT, CDR2 YYEEEE. The CDR3 spells CASSRTGFAYEQYF. In nucleotides, the CDR3 is TGTGCCAGCAGCCGGACAGGGTTCGCCTACGAGCAGTACTTC.

This clone was seen a single time. The chain is built from TRBV18 and TRBJ1-5, with no clear D. Germline V lookup: CDR1 KGHSH, CDR2 LQKENI. Trimming cost V 4 bases and J 0 bases, with 7 bases left between them. The CDR3 consists of 14 residues. The CDR3 sequence is CASSQANSNQPQHF. The CDR3 DNA reads as TGTGCCAGCTCACAGGCAAATAGCAATCAGCCCCAGCATTTT.

The chain employs TRBV2 and TRBJ2-1; weak D call: TRBD2 (8 bases). The germline gives CDR1 SNHLY, CDR2 FYNNEI. Trimming left V 8 bases short and J 6 bases short, with 20 bases between. The length of the CDR3 is 15 residues. CDR3 nucleotide sequence: TGTGCCAGCCGTTTACTAGCGGCAGGGGGCAATGAGCAGTTCTTC. Its translation: CASRLLAAGGNEQFF.

J is TRBJ2-5 and V is TRBV7-9; perhaps D is TRBD1 or TRBD2 (5 bases each). CDR1 is SEHNR and CDR2 is FQNEAQ in the germline V gene (reference sequence). The CDR3 has 15 residues. V gave up 5 bases and J gave up 3 bases, with 16 bases separating them. Here the CDR3 DNA reads TGTGCCAGCAGCCAGAGGGTACAGGAAAAAGAGACCCAGTACTTC. Protein sequence: CASSQRVQEKETQYF.

The chain has TRBV10-3 and TRBJ1-5; D gene ambiguous. The CDR3 is 12 residues long. The germline V gene has CDR1 ENHRY and CDR2 SYGVKD. V was pared by 6 bases and J by 0 bases, with 3 bases between. The chain's CDR3 is CAIRGSNQPQHF. CDR3 DNA: TGTGCCATCAGGGGTAGCAATCAGCCCCAGCATTTT.

This chain joins TRBV9 and TRBJ2-1; unclear D gene. V lost 0 bases and J 4 bases, leaving 17 bases between the germline ends. CDR1 and CDR2 from the germline V gene are SGDLS and YYNGEE. The CDR3 spans 17 residues. The CDR3 DNA follows: TGTGCCAGCAGCGTAGGACCACTCGAGGTGGGATACAATGAGCAGTTCTTC. Protein sequence: CASSVGPLEVGYNEQFF.

The chain links TRBV27 to TRBJ2-1; the match to TRBD1 covers 10 bases. Germline V gene sequence: CDR1 MNHEY, CDR2 SMNVEV (reference sequence). Trimming at V came to 4 bases and at J to 7 bases, leaving 7 bases not matched to a gene. The CDR3 contains 15 residues. The CDR3 DNA is TGTGCCAGCAGTTCCCGGGACAGGGGTATGAATGAGCAGTTCTTC. Protein product: CASSSRDRGMNEQFF.